The T cell receptor beta chain under discussion was sequenced for a study of cytomegalovirus exposure and HLA in healthy donors. Study results and limitations: Cytomegalovirus-associated TCR beta chains were listed, numbering 150 to 200. The HLA-A and HLA-B alleles of most subjects were reportedly predicted accurately from TCR beta sequences.

The PCR employed 60 Vbeta primers together with 13 Jbeta primers. This table comes from immunoSEQ multiplex PCR, and its TCRdb copy is limited to in-frame clones, with some not included. This table holds about 110,000 clones, more than 60% found once. This clone was found once. Its antigen remains unknown. V shed 4 bases and J shed 1 base, with 14 bases lying between them. Germline V CDR1 and CDR2: SGHDT, YYEEEE. The CDR3 has 16 residues. The receptor comes from a woman aged 40 to 50 in good health and CMV-seronegative. Sequenced: PBMCs. This chain uses TRBV5-6 with TRBJ1-4; a possible D gene is TRBD1 (5 bases). CDR3 in DNA: TGTGCCAGCAGCCTCCTTGGGGGGGGAACTAATGAAAAACTGTTTTTT. Its protein product is CASSLLGGGTNEKLFF.